This T cell receptor (beta chain) is from a study of T cells in Graves' hyperthyroidism and ophthalmopathy. This CDR3 is built from 13 residues. V dropped 5 bases and J dropped 4 bases, with 9 bases sitting between them. TCR beta CDR3 regions were amplified from RNA. With the HTBI primer set, the TCR CDR3 went through a first round of RT-PCR. Each CDR3 protein is one row after TCRdb ran MiXCR on the multiplex PCR reads. The sample yields about 840,000 distinct CDR3 sequences, 35% to 45% seen once. Patients aged 18 to 65 had newly diagnosed hyperthyroidism that had lasted under 2 months. This chain connects TRBV12-3 or TRBV12-4 to TRBJ1-5; no firm D call. This TCR derives from a young man with Graves' hyperthyroidism. Sequenced material: blood. The CDR3 sequence is CASSPEQNQPQHF. The CDR3, as DNA: TGTGCCAGCAGTCCGGAACAGAATCAGCCCCAGCATTTT.